The entry below gives a single T cell receptor beta chain sequence along with its context. This specimen belongs to a study of T cell changes during pregnancy in multiple sclerosis. Assay used: immunoSEQ multiplex PCR; TCRdb lists only in-frame clones, some missing. The sample has 35,000 to 45,000 clones, 75% to 95% seen once. The CDR3 runs 12 residues. Between the trimmed V and J ends, which lost 7 bases and 2 bases, there was a span of 8 bases. The germline CDR1 and CDR2 sequences are MDHEN and SYDVKM. The rearrangement joins TRBV28 to TRBJ1-2; perhaps TRBD1 as D (6 bases). The clonotype comes from a female donor in good health, enrolled as a control in a pregnancy study. Sequenced here: CD4+ T cells from peripheral blood mononuclear cells, sampled in the first trimester of pregnancy. Written as DNA, the CDR3 is TGTGCCAGCATCAGGGGAAACTATGGCTACACCTTC. It encodes CASIRGNYGYTF.